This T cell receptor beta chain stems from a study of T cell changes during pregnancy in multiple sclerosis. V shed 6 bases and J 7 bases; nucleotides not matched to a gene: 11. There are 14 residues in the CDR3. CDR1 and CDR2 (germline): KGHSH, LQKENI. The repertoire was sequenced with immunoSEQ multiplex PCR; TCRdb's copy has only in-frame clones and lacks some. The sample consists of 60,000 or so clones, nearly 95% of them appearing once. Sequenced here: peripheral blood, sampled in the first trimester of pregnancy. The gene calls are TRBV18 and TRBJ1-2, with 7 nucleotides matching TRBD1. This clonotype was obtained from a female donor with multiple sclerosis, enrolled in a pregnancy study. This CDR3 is CASSLDRDGGGYTF. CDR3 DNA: TGTGCCAGCTCCCTAGACAGGGACGGCGGTGGCTACACCTTC.